These 22 T cell receptor beta chains were all obtained from the same sample, sequenced in a study of beta chain features in type 1 diabetes. Overall study findings and caveats: TCRB CDR3s from Type 1 diabetes patients were moderately but significantly shorter in all four CD4+ subsets.

The investigators reverse transcribed all of the isolated RNA, so they sequenced expressed TCRB transcripts. Data came from immunoSEQ multiplex PCR; TCRdb stores just in-frame clones and leaves some out. The sample records more than 55,000 clones, 40% to 65% being singletons. Their antigen targets remain unknown. What was sequenced was Tregs from blood. The receptors originated from a woman aged 40 to 50 with type 1 diabetes.

The CDR3: CASSQDIYGYTF. The CDR3, as DNA: TGTGCCAGCAGTCAGGACATCTATGGCTACACCTTC. V and J are TRBV7-9 and TRBJ1-2; D may be TRBD1 (5 bases). This CDR3 has 12 residues. Germline lookup yields CDR1 SEHNR and CDR2 FQNEAQ (reference sequence). Trimming removed 6 bases at V and 4 bases at J, with 9 bases between.

This clone appeared a single time. The genes are TRBV6-5 and TRBJ1-1; TRBD1 is a possible D gene (5 bases). Trimming pared 0 bases from V and 4 bases from J, leaving 9 bases between. CDR3 size: 14 residues. Germline-derived CDR1 and CDR2 are MNHEY and SVGAGI. CDR3 in DNA: TGTGCCAGCAGTTACTCGGGGGAGGCCACTGAAGCTTTCTTT. Translated: CASSYSGEATEAFF.

This clone was picked up a small number of times. This rearrangement joins TRBV29-1 to TRBJ2-1, with 8 bases that match TRBD2. This CDR3 region has 13 residues. The V gene's germline CDR1 is SQVTM and CDR2 ANQGSEA. Unmatched junction bases numbered 4, after V lost 8 bases and J lost 1 base. The CDR3 here is CSSIAGSYNEQFF. DNA for the CDR3: TGCAGCTCGATAGCGGGATCCTACAATGAGCAGTTCTTC.

This chain connects TRBV9 to TRBJ1-5; a weak D match, TRBD1 (5 bases). CDR3 length: 13 amino acids. Trimming cost V 4 bases and J 3 bases, with 8 bases left between them. Germline V gene sequence: CDR1 SGDLS, CDR2 YYNGEE. In DNA form, the CDR3 reads TGTGCCAGCAGCCCGACAGTCAATCAGCCCCAGCATTTT. Protein product: CASSPTVNQPQHF.

This sequence joins TRBV6-1 and TRBJ2-7; D is ambiguous. The CDR3 has 15 amino acids. Germline assignment: CDR1 MNHNS and CDR2 SASEGT. Trimming stripped 2 bases from V and 2 bases from J, with 13 bases between. CDR3 sequence (DNA): TGTGCCAGCAGTGAAAGGCGGTCAGCAACCTACGAGCAGTACTTC. Its protein product is CASSERRSATYEQYF.

The rearrangement links TRBV7-6 to TRBJ1-3; 7 positions agree with TRBD1. V shed 2 bases and J 2 bases; nucleotides not matched to a gene: 6. The length of the CDR3 is 16 residues. Germline assignment: CDR1 SGHVS and CDR2 FNYEAQ. As DNA, the CDR3 is TGTGCCAGCAGCTTAACCTTGACAGGGCCTGGAAACACCATATATTTT. Translated, it gives CASSLTLTGPGNTIYF.

The chain combines TRBV7-6 with TRBJ2-1; 8 bases agree with TRBD2. The length of the CDR3 is 16 residues. Germline loops: CDR1 SGHVS, CDR2 FNYEAQ. V shed 1 base, J shed 9 bases, and the junction held 11 bases outside the gene matches. In DNA, the CDR3 is TGTGCCAGCAGCTTAGTGTCGACGGGAGGGCCGGGTGAGCAGTTCTTC. It encodes CASSLVSTGGPGEQFF.

This clone was recorded only once. The chain carries TRBV19 and TRBJ1-5; D not resolved. Trimming cost V 7 bases and J 3 bases, with 10 bases left between them. There are 13 residues in the CDR3. CDR1 and CDR2 from the germline V gene are LNHDA and SQIVND (reference sequence). The CDR3 loop reads CASIGRPNQPQHF. The CDR3 DNA reads as TGTGCCAGTATCGGCAGGCCCAATCAGCCCCAGCATTTT.

This clone appeared a few times. The chain links TRBV9 to TRBJ1-2; D gene ambiguous. Germline V gene lookup returns CDR1 SGDLS and CDR2 YYNGEE. The germline V and J ends were trimmed by 5 bases and 3 bases, with 17 bases remaining between them. This CDR3 has 15 residues. CDR3 residues: CASRKDLERDYGYTF. The CDR3 DNA reads as TGTGCCAGCAGAAAGGACCTAGAGAGGGACTATGGCTACACCTTC.

CDR3 sequence reads: CASSEASRSQPQHF. The CDR3 DNA reads as TGTGCCAGCAGTGAAGCTTCAAGGAGTCAGCCCCAGCATTTT. The chain couples TRBV6-1 to TRBJ1-5; no definite D call. Trimming took 0 bases from V and 6 from J, leaving 9 bases between them. The CDR3 loop spans 14 amino acids. Looked up from germline, CDR1 is MNHNS and CDR2 is SASEGT.

CDR3 nucleotides: TGTGCCAGTAGTCCCCTCGGGGGAGCGAATGAGCAGTTCTTC. Protein: CASSPLGGANEQFF. The chain combines TRBV19 with TRBJ2-1; perhaps TRBD2 as D (6 bases). Trimming took 5 bases from V and 7 from J, leaving 15 bases between them. This CDR3 region has 14 residues. The germline V gene has CDR1 LNHDA and CDR2 SQIVND (reference sequence).

The V gene is TRBV7-8, the J gene TRBJ1-1, with 8 bases fitting TRBD1. Trimming cost V 5 bases and J 5 bases; bases outside gene matches: 7. The CDR3 totals 14 residues. The V gene's germline CDR1 is SGHVS and CDR2 FQNEAQ. The CDR3 nucleotides are TGTGCCAGCAGCCTTCAGGGGGCCGAGACTGAAGCTTTCTTT. It yields the protein CASSLQGAETEAFF.

CDR3 amino acids: CASSPSFGTQYF. Written as DNA, the CDR3 is TGTGCCAGCAGCCCCTCATTCGGTACGCAGTATTTT. The gene calls are TRBV7-9 and TRBJ2-3, with unresolved D. CDR3 length: 12 residues. Germline V gene data show CDR1 as SEHNR and CDR2 as FQNEAQ (reference sequence). V was pared by 5 bases and J by 8 bases, with 11 bases between.

This clone was detected only once. The V and J genes are TRBV5-1 and TRBJ2-3, with 8 positions matching TRBD1. The CDR3 is 16 amino acids. V gave up 4 bases and J gave up 4 bases; unmatched junction bases: 11. Germline V gives CDR1 SGHRS, CDR2 YFSETQ. CDR3 in DNA: TGCGCCAGCAGCCCCACAGGACAGGGCAAGTCAGATACGCAGTATTTT. Protein sequence: CASSPTGQGKSDTQYF.

J is TRBJ2-5 and V is TRBV28; tentatively, D is TRBD2 (6 bases). This CDR3 is 14 amino acids long. V was shortened by 5 bases and J by 2 bases, with 12 bases between the two germline ends. Germline V gene lookup returns CDR1 MDHEN and CDR2 SYDVKM. CDR3 DNA: TGTGCCAGCAGTGGAGGGAGCAGACAAGAGACCCAGTACTTC. Protein product: CASSGGSRQETQYF.

The V gene is TRBV28, the J gene TRBJ1-4; 7 bases map to TRBD1. The germline CDR1 and CDR2 sequences are MDHEN and SYDVKM. This CDR3 region has 15 residues. J was trimmed by 3 bases and V by 6 bases; bases with no gene match: 7. CDR3 region: CASSLGGEANEKLFF. The DNA of the CDR3 is TGTGCCAGCAGCCTAGGGGGCGAGGCTAATGAAAAACTGTTTTTT.

The chain employs TRBV2 and TRBJ1-2; 9 bases line up with TRBD1. Trimming cost V 6 bases and J 2 bases; bases outside gene matches: 4. Per germline, CDR1 SNHLY and CDR2 FYNNEI. This CDR3 contains 14 residues. The CDR3 region has the DNA TGTGCCAGCAGGATACAGGGGGCCAACTATGGCTACACCTTC. Translating it yields CASRIQGANYGYTF.

V and J are TRBV7-8 and TRBJ2-1; tentatively, D is TRBD2 (6 bases). Trimming removed 4 bases from V and 9 bases from J, with 22 bases in between. The length of the CDR3 is 16 residues. Germline CDR1 SGHVS, CDR2 FQNEAQ. CDR3 coding DNA: TGTGCCAGCAGCTACGGGGCCGGGACTCTAGCCGGTGAGCAGTTCTTC. This sequence encodes CASSYGAGTLAGEQFF.

The CDR3 region is CASSSGQSQETQYF. The CDR3 DNA reads as TGCGCCAGCAGCTCGGGACAGTCCCAAGAGACCCAGTACTTC. The chain recombines TRBV5-1 with TRBJ2-5; 7 nucleotides align to TRBD1. CDR1 and CDR2 from the germline V gene are SGHRS and YFSETQ. V lost 3 bases to trimming and J lost 1 base; unmatched junction nucleotides: 3. The CDR3 contains 14 residues.

This clone turned up a few times. The chain couples TRBV4-3 to TRBJ2-5; 9 bases map to TRBD1. The length of the CDR3 is 16 residues. Per germline, CDR1 LGHNA and CDR2 YSLEER. V lost 2 bases, J lost 5 bases, and 9 bases stayed unmatched. CDR3: CASSQRGGQGGETQYF. DNA for the CDR3: TGCGCCAGCAGCCAAAGAGGGGGACAGGGAGGGGAGACCCAGTACTTC.

V and J are TRBV30 and TRBJ1-1, with D possibly matching TRBD1 (5 bases). Germline loops: CDR1 GTSNPN, CDR2 SVGIG (reference sequence). The V gene lost 4 bases and the J gene lost 0 bases, with 24 bases spanning the gap. This CDR3 has 18 residues. The CDR3 protein is CAWKSPGTRDYLNTEAFF. The DNA for the CDR3 is TGTGCCTGGAAGTCTCCGGGGACTCGCGATTACTTGAACACTGAAGCTTTCTTT.

This chain connects TRBV10-3 to TRBJ2-1; 10 nucleotides match TRBD2. Trimming at V came to 6 bases and at J to 2 bases, leaving 7 bases not matched to a gene. Germline assignment: CDR1 ENHRY and CDR2 SYGVKD. This CDR3 spans 16 amino acids. The CDR3 DNA reads TGTGCCATCAGCCGAGCCACTAGCGGGACCTACAATGAGCAGTTCTTC. Protein sequence: CAISRATSGTYNEQFF.